Given below is one T cell receptor (beta chain) in context. Its antigen is still unknown. This record belongs to a study of a mutant IDH1 vaccine in newly diagnosed glioma. At the level of the study: Once 4-6 weeks had passed after radiotherapy alone, vaccination started, or it started with temozolomide cycles. Whole-study findings and limits: Pseudoprogression seemingly bore no relation to changes in top peripheral T cell clonotypes.

Libraries were prepared by immunoSEQ multiplex PCR; TCRdb keeps only in-frame clonotypes and omits some of them. This repertoire shows about 32,000 clones, approximately 80% found once; its top ten account for approximately 7.1%. The time point is: week 35, safety follow-up. Doses consisted of 300 ug of mutant IDH1 20-mer peptide each, paired with topical imiquimod. The CDR3 runs 15 residues. Germline V lookup: CDR1 SGHRS, CDR2 YFSETQ. Trimming at V came to 2 bases and at J to 5 bases, leaving 7 bases not matched to a gene. The TCR was taken from a woman between 18 and 29 years old with glioma. The genes are TRBV5-1 and TRBJ2-3; TRBD2 matches at 8 bases. The material was PBMCs, obtained from a glioma patient whose treatment included an IDH1 peptide vaccine. The CDR3 coding sequence is TGCGCCAGCAGCTTCGACGGGGGGGCGGGAGATACGCAGTATTTT. Amino acid sequence: CASSFDGGAGDTQYF.